Reported below is one TCR beta chain. This clonotype has just a few counts. It lacks a known antigen. No per-base quality is available; no much larger clone lies one base away. This entry is derived from a study of T cell repertoires in cytomegalovirus infection (dated by TCRdb to between 2017 and 2020). In the study overall: Peptide stimulations targeted recently identified HLA-C-restricted CMV epitopes, whose presentation resists viral immunomodulation, together with well-studied HLA-B-restricted epitopes. Donor HLA type was relevant to the analysis, because carriage of CMV infection together with the matching HLA type was indicated by public TCR beta signatures. Study-level results and caveats: The ex vivo response was dominated by HLA-C-restricted CMV-specific TCR beta clonotypes, and the single most frequent clonotype in two of eight donors was supplied by these HLA-C-restricted clonotypes. Cumulative frequency of public TCR beta family members discriminated carriers of CMV infection plus the relevant HLA type in this cohort and an independent 352-donor cohort.

From the cysteine through the phenylalanine, the CDR3 covers 14 amino acids. The sequence is cut down to CDR3 DNA, 42 bases in frame from base 1. From a lookup of the germline V gene, CDR1 and CDR2 are MNHEY and SVGEGT. Deletion took 6 bases off V and 8 bases off J, with a span of 19 bases between the germline ends. The treatment or condition label for this specimen denotes: in vitro stimulation with specific CMV peptide epitopes to enrich CMV-specific T cells. Instrument used: Illumina HiSeq 1500. In TCRdb, the public reads were trimmed at Q25 with fastp and aligned with MiXCR, with productive beta chains retained. Rows with a matching CDR3 protein are joined into one entry that keeps the most common DNA and genes. This sample gives some 700,000 distinct CDR3 sequences in total; roughly 30% of them show up just once. The ten largest clones represent about 18% of the sample.

The origin of this receptor is a human donor in good health (CMV status not recorded). Some clones in this sample may be carry-over from other donors' samples. The chain is assembled from TRBV6-2 or TRBV6-3 and TRBJ1-1; possibly the D gene is TRBD1, per 6 matching bases. Here the sequenced sample was cultured PBMCs, taken from culture after CMV antigen stimulation. Here is the DNA: TGTGCCAGCAGATTCACGACAGGCCGGTTAGAAGCTTTCTTT. Its translation is CASRFTTGRLEAFF.